The 25 T cell receptor beta chains below all came from one sample that was sequenced in a study of shared clonotypes between healthy human individuals. Data came from immunoSEQ multiplex PCR; TCRdb stores just in-frame clones and leaves some out. The sample has about 1.1 million clones, roughly 80% seen once; the top ten hold roughly 0.9%. Sequencing was performed on memory CD4+ T cells from PBMCs. Subset described: CD45RA-negative fraction. Receptors originate from a man in his late teens or twenties in good health. Some clones in this sample may be carry-over from other donors' samples.

The sample holds one count of this clone. The chain couples TRBV7-2 to TRBJ2-5; 7 nucleotides agree with TRBD2. V dropped 6 bases and J dropped 5; count of bases not matched to a gene: 9. This CDR3 has 14 amino acids. Germline values: CDR1 SGHTA, CDR2 FQGNSA. In nucleotides, the CDR3 is TGTGCCAGCAGTCGACTAGCCTCCCGGGAGACCCAGTACTTC. Protein sequence: CASSRLASRETQYF.

The J gene is TRBJ1-5, the V gene TRBV7-9; D is perhaps TRBD1 (5 bases). The CDR3 consists of 16 residues. Trimming took off 5 bases at V and 1 base at J, with 15 bases between the two ends. Looked up from germline, CDR1 is SEHNR and CDR2 is FQNEAQ (reference sequence). CDR3 sequence (DNA): TGTGCCAGCAGCCGAGGAGTGGGGGGAAGCAATCAGCCCCAGCATTTT. Translation: CASSRGVGGSNQPQHF.

In its sample, this clone was seen once. The chain recombines TRBV4-1 with TRBJ1-5; weak D call: TRBD1 (5 bases). The CDR3 is made up of 17 amino acids. Germline CDR1 MGHRA, CDR2 YSYEKL. Trimming removed 0 bases from V and 2 bases from J, with 14 bases in between. The chain's CDR3 is CASSQDWPGRGNQPQHF. CDR3 DNA: TGCGCCAGCAGCCAAGATTGGCCAGGGAGGGGCAATCAGCCCCAGCATTTT.

This rearrangement joins TRBV4-1 to TRBJ2-6; D tentatively reads TRBD1 or TRBD2 (5 bases each). Germline loops: CDR1 MGHRA, CDR2 YSYEKL. The CDR3 is made up of 15 amino acids. V was shortened by 3 bases and J by 5 bases, with 11 bases between the two germline ends. The CDR3 DNA follows: TGCGCCAGCAGCCATGGGACGTTCTGGGCCAACGTCCTGACTTTC. Encoded protein: CASSHGTFWANVLTF.

The sample holds one count of this clone. The rearrangement uses TRBV7-2 and TRBJ1-2; TRBD1 might be the D (5 bases). Germline V lookup: CDR1 SGHTA, CDR2 FQGNSA. The CDR3 sequence is 15 residues long. Trimming took off 0 bases at V and 6 bases at J, with 14 bases between the two ends. For the CDR3, the DNA is TGTGCCAGCAGCTTAGCGAGCGGGGGGTGGAATGGCTACACCTTC. This translates into CASSLASGGWNGYTF.

Only one count was recorded for this clone. CDR3 loop: CASSLGLAGGGNEQFF. The CDR3 bases are TGTGCCAGCAGCCTCGGACTAGCGGGAGGGGGGAATGAGCAGTTCTTC. This sequence joins TRBV7-2 and TRBJ2-1; 15 nucleotides match TRBD2. Unmatched junction bases numbered 6, after V lost 5 bases and J lost 7 bases. Germline V CDR1 and CDR2: SGHTA, FQGNSA. CDR3 size: 16 residues.

The gene calls are TRBV25-1 and TRBJ2-7; 13 bases match TRBD2. The germline CDR1 and CDR2 sequences are MGHDK and SYGVNS. Trimming removed 6 bases from V and 4 bases from J; junction bases left unmatched: 15. This CDR3 has 18 amino acids. The CDR3 DNA follows: TGTGCCAGCAGCCGCGGACTAGCGGGAGTGGGGGGCCTATACGAGCAGTACTTC. Its translation: CASSRGLAGVGGLYEQYF.

The chain employs TRBV27 and TRBJ2-5; 8 bases match TRBD1. The CDR3 covers 14 residues. The V gene's germline CDR1 is MNHEY and CDR2 SMNVEV (reference sequence). Trimming removed 1 base from V and 2 bases from J; junction bases left unmatched: 0. This CDR3 is CASSLYRGQETQYF. Written as DNA, the CDR3 is TGTGCCAGCAGTTTATACAGGGGGCAAGAGACCCAGTACTTC.

The V gene is TRBV30, the J gene TRBJ2-7; D might be TRBD2 (6 bases). The CDR3 length is 14 residues. Trimming cost V 2 bases and J 0 bases, with 11 bases left between them. The germline V gene encodes CDR1 GTSNPN and CDR2 SVGIG (reference sequence). The DNA for the CDR3 is TGTGCCTGGAGTTCGGGACTCTCCTCCTACGAGCAGTACTTC. It translates to CAWSSGLSSYEQYF.

This chain links TRBV5-1 with TRBJ2-5; 10 bases are shared with TRBD2. V shed 4 bases, J shed 7 bases, and the junction held 10 bases outside the gene matches. Germline CDR1 reads SGHRS; CDR2 reads YFSETQ. This CDR3 comprises 15 residues. CDR3 DNA: TGCGCCAGCAGCCCGCTAGCGGGAGCGGGTGGGACCCAGTACTTC. It specifies CASSPLAGAGGTQYF.

This sequence joins TRBV6-6 and TRBJ2-3; 7 bases agree with TRBD1. This CDR3 region has 14 residues. The ends lost 5 bases at V and 4 bases at J; junction bases unmatched: 6. Germline V gives CDR1 MNHNY, CDR2 SVGAGI (reference sequence). The chain's CDR3 is CASSKDRPPDTQYF. The CDR3 nucleotides are TGTGCCAGCAGTAAGGACAGGCCCCCAGATACGCAGTATTTT.

The chain uses TRBV5-1 and TRBJ1-5, with 11 positions matching TRBD1. The V gene's germline CDR1 is SGHRS and CDR2 YFSETQ. V lost 3 bases, J lost 4 bases, and 6 bases stayed unmatched. This CDR3 comprises 16 residues. DNA for the CDR3: TGCGCCAGCAGCTGGGAAGGGACAGGGGGGAATCAGCCCCAGCATTTT. It yields the protein CASSWEGTGGNQPQHF.

The CDR3 loop reads CASSPPGQRIGSNQPQHF. The CDR3 region has the DNA TGCGCCAGCAGCCCCCCGGGACAGCGGATAGGAAGCAATCAGCCCCAGCATTTT. The J gene is TRBJ1-5, the V gene TRBV10-1, with 7 bases aligning to TRBD1. Germline CDR1 WNHNN, CDR2 SYGVQD (reference sequence). The J segment lost 1 base and the V segment lost 6 bases, leaving 15 bases of the junction unmatched. The CDR3 is made up of 18 amino acids.

This chain uses TRBV2 with TRBJ2-5, with D perhaps TRBD2 (7 bases). Germline-derived CDR1 and CDR2 are SNHLY and FYNNEI. The CDR3 has 14 residues. Trimming took 6 bases from V and 4 from J, leaving 15 bases between them. CDR3 sequence (DNA): TGTGCCAGCAGCGCCGGGGGGCTTGGAGAGACCCAGTACTTC. This gives the protein CASSAGGLGETQYF. Full variable domain (rest looked up from reference TRBV2 and TRBJ2-5): EPEVTQTPSHQVTQMGQEVILRCVPISNHLYFYWYRQILGQKVEFLVSFYNNEISEKSEIFDDQFSVERPDGSNFTLKIRSTKLEDSAMYFCASSAGGLGETQYFGPGTRLLVL.

V gene TRBV19 combines with J gene TRBJ2-5, with D hard to call. The CDR3 totals 13 residues. Trimming pared 0 bases from V and 6 bases from J, leaving 8 bases between. In germline, CDR1 is LNHDA, CDR2 SQIVND (reference sequence). The CDR3 DNA follows: TGTGCCAGTAGTATAGAAATAAGGCAGACCCAGTACTTC. Translating it yields CASSIEIRQTQYF.

The rearrangement joins TRBV7-2 to TRBJ2-1; a possible D gene is TRBD2 (6 bases). Trimming took off 5 bases at V and 1 base at J, with 15 bases between the two ends. This CDR3 contains 16 residues. CDR1 and CDR2 from the germline V gene are SGHTA and FQGNSA. CDR3: CASSPQVGGSYNEQFF. The CDR3 coding sequence is TGTGCCAGCAGCCCCCAGGTGGGGGGATCCTACAATGAGCAGTTCTTC.

This clone appeared a single time. The chain employs TRBV7-2 and TRBJ2-7, with 8 positions matching TRBD1. V lost 5 bases to trimming and J lost 2 bases; unmatched junction nucleotides: 5. The CDR3 totals 14 residues. Germline-derived CDR1 and CDR2 are SGHTA and FQGNSA. The CDR3 region is CASSSRQGPYEQYF. The DNA for the CDR3 is TGTGCCAGCAGCAGCCGACAGGGGCCCTACGAGCAGTACTTC. Full variable domain (missing parts from reference TRBV7-2 and TRBJ2-7): GAGVSQSPSNKVTEKGKDVELRCDPISGHTALYWYRQSLGQGLEFLIYFQGNSAPDKSGLPSDRFSAERTGGSVSTLTIQRTQQEDSAVYLCASSSRQGPYEQYFGPGTRLTVT.

V is TRBV9 and J is TRBJ1-2, with 9 nucleotides matching TRBD1. V lost 4 bases to trimming and J lost 5 bases; unmatched junction nucleotides: 9. The CDR3 loop spans 15 amino acids. CDR1 is SGDLS, CDR2 YYNGEE, per germline. CDR3 in DNA: TGTGCCAGCAGCACCGGGACAGGGAGATGGTATGGCTACACCTTC. Translated: CASSTGTGRWYGYTF. The full variable domain, in which reference TRBV9 and TRBJ1-2 provide the parts outside the CDR3, is DSGVTQTPKHLITATGQRVTLRCSPRSGDLSVYWYQQSLDQGLQFLIQYYNGEERAKGNILERFSAQQFPDLHSELNLSSLELGDSALYFCASSTGTGRWYGYTFGSGTRLTVV.

The chain has TRBV28 and TRBJ1-1; D remains unclear. V was trimmed by 0 bases and J by 8 bases, leaving 10 bases between them. CDR1 is MDHEN and CDR2 is SYDVKM in the germline V gene. This CDR3 spans 13 amino acids. CDR3 amino acids: CASSLWPTTEAFF. The CDR3 DNA reads as TGTGCCAGCAGTTTATGGCCGACAACCGAAGCTTTCTTT.

The V and J genes are TRBV5-4 and TRBJ1-1; D is possibly TRBD1 (6 bases). The V gene's germline CDR1 is SGHNT and CDR2 YYREEE (reference sequence). V gave up 4 bases and J gave up 1 base, with 14 bases separating them. This CDR3 has 15 amino acids. CDR3: CASSLNRVKNTEAFF. Here the CDR3 DNA reads TGTGCCAGCAGCCTCAACAGGGTTAAGAACACTGAAGCTTTCTTT. Full variable domain (rest looked up from reference TRBV5-4 and TRBJ1-1): ETGVTQSPTHLIKTRGQQVTLRCSSQSGHNTVSWYQQALGQGPQFIFQYYREEENGRGNFPPRFSGLQFPNYSSELNVNALELDDSALYLCASSLNRVKNTEAFFGQGTRLTVV.

The J gene is TRBJ2-5, the V gene TRBV5-1, with D possibly TRBD1 on 5 matching bases. V was pared by 0 bases and J by 5 bases, with 23 bases between. CDR1 and CDR2 from the germline V gene are SGHRS and YFSETQ. This CDR3 region has 18 residues. CDR3 loop: CASSLASDRSWGSETQYF. In DNA form, the CDR3 reads TGCGCCAGCAGCTTGGCATCGGACCGATCCTGGGGCTCGGAGACCCAGTACTTC.

This clone has more than one count but fewer than ten. The chain carries TRBV5-6 and TRBJ1-4, with D hard to call. Germline values: CDR1 SGHDT, CDR2 YYEEEE. This CDR3 comprises 15 residues. V shed 4 bases and J shed 5 bases, with 15 bases lying between them. CDR3 coding DNA: TGTGCCAGCAGCCTGACCCCGGGCCCCAATGAAAAACTGTTTTTT. Its protein product is CASSLTPGPNEKLFF.

The chain couples TRBV5-6 to TRBJ2-4; no definite D call. The CDR3 contains 19 residues. Germline V CDR1 and CDR2: SGHDT, YYEEEE. V lost 0 bases and J 0 bases, leaving 19 bases between the germline ends. The CDR3 DNA reads as TGTGCCAGCAGCTTGGGACTGCCCAGATTGGTGATAGCCAAAAACATTCAGTACTTC. This encodes CASSLGLPRLVIAKNIQYF.

On this clone itself: The sample has other DNA sequences that encode this CDR3 too. The chain uses TRBV5-1 and TRBJ2-7; perhaps TRBD1 as D (6 bases). Germline-derived CDR1 and CDR2 are SGHRS and YFSETQ. Deletions cut 0 bases from V and 0 bases from J, with 7 bases between. This CDR3 is 14 amino acids long. CDR3 sequence (DNA): TGCGCCAGCAGCTTGGAACAGGGCTCCTACGAGCAGTACTTC. The encoded protein is CASSLEQGSYEQYF.

The chain joins TRBV4-1 to TRBJ2-5; 8 bases are a match to TRBD2. CDR3 length: 16 residues. The V segment lost 1 base and the J segment 1 base; nucleotides outside the gene matches: 5. Germline V CDR1 and CDR2: MGHRA, YSYEKL. CDR3 coding DNA: TGCGCCAGCAGCCAAGGCCCTGGGACTAGCCAAGAGACCCAGTACTTC. Amino acids: CASSQGPGTSQETQYF.